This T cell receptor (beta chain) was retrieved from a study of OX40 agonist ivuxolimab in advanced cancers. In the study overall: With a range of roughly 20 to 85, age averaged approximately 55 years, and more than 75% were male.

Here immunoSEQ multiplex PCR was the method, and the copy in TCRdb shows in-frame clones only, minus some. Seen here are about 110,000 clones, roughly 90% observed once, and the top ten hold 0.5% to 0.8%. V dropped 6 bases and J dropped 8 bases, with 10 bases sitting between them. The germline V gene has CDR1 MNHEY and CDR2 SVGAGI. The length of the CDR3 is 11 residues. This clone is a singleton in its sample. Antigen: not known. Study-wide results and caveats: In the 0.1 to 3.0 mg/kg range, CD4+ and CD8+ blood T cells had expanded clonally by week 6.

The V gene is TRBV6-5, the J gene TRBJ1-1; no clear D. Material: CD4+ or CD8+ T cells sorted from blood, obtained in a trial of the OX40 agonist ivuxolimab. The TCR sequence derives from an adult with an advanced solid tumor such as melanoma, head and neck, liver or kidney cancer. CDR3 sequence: CASRTRGEAFF. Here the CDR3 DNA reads TGTGCCAGCAGGACGCGCGGGGAAGCTTTCTTT.